This TCR beta chain derives from a study of blood T cells in healthy people across ages. Comment on this clonotype: This is likely a read error, given that the CDR3 carries no conserved phenylalanine or tryptophan at its end.

Through a sample-barcoded 5' primer and a J-beta primer mix, a second PCR was run for roughly 6 to 11 cycles. From the 5' RACE reads, TCRdb called clonotypes with MiXCR, one entry per CDR3 protein. The data show approximately 960,000 distinct CDR3 sequences, 29% seen once. This CDR3 is built from 16 residues. CDR1 is SGHTA, CDR2 FQGNSA, per germline. Trimming left V 4 bases short and J 7 bases short, with 22 bases between. The data also belong to a second study, concerning T cells of mothers and their children. Per that paper: Maternal samples each gave over 9.5 million TCR beta CDR3 reads, and child samples approximately 3 million each.

The chain joins TRBV7-2 to TRBJ2-5; D is possibly TRBD1 (6 bases). This TCR was sampled from a woman between 40 and 50 years old in good health. Sequencing was done on a sample of blood. CDR3 amino acids: CASSSGQLVFGATQYL. The CDR3 DNA sequence: TGTGCCAGCAGCTCTGGACAGCTCGTGTTCGGAGCGACCCAGTACTTA.